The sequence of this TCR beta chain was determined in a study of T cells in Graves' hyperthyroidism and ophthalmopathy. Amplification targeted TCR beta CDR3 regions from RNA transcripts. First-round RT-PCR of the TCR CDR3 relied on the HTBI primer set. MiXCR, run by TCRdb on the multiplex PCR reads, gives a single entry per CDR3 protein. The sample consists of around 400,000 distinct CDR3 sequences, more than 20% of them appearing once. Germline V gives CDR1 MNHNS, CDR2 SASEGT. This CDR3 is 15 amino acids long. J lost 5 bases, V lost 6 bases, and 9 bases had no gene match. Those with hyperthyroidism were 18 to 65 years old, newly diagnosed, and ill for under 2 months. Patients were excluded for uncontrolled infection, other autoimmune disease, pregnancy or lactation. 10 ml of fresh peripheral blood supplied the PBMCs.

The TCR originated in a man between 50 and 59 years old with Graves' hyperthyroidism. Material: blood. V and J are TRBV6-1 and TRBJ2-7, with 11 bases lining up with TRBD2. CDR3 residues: CASRHLAGGSDEQYF. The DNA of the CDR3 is TGTGCCAGCAGACACCTAGCGGGAGGTAGTGACGAGCAGTACTTC.